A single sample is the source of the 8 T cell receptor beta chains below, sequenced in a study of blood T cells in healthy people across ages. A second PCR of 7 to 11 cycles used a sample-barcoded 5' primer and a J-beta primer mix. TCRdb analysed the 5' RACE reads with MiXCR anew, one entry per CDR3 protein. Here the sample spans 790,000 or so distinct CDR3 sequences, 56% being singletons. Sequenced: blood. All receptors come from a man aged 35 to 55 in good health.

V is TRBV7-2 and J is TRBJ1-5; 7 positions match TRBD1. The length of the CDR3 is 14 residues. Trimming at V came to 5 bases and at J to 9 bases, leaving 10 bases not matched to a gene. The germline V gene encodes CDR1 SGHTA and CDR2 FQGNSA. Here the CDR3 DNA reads TGTGCCAGCAGCATCGACAGGGATTATACGCCCCAGCATTTT. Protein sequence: CASSIDRDYTPQHF.

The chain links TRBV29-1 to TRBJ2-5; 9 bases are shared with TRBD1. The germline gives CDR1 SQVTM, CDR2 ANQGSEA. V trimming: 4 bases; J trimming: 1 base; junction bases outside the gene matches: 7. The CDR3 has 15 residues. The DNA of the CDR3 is TGCAGCGTTGCGAGGACAGGGGCGGTCCAAGAGACCCAGTACTTC. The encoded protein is CSVARTGAVQETQYF.

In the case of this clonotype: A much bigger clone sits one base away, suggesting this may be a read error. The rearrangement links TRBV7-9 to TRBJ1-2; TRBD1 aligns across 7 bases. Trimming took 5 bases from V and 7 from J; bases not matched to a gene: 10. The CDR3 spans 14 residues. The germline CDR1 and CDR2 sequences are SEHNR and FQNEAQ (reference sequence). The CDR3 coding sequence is TGTGCCAGCAGCGCTACCCCTGGACAGGCTGGCTACACCTTC. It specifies CASSATPGQAGYTF.

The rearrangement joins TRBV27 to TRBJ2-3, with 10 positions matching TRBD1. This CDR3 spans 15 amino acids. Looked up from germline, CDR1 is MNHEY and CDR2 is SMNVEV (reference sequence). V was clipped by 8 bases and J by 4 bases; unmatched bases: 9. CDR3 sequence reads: CASSRTGTGADTQYF. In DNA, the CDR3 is TGTGCCAGCTCGCGGACCGGGACAGGGGCAGATACGCAGTATTTT.

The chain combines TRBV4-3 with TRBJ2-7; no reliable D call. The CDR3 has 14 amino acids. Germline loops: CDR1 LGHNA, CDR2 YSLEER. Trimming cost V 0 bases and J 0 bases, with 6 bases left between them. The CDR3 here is CASSQDRISYEQYF. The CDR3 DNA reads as TGCGCCAGCAGCCAAGATCGAATCTCCTACGAGCAGTACTTC.

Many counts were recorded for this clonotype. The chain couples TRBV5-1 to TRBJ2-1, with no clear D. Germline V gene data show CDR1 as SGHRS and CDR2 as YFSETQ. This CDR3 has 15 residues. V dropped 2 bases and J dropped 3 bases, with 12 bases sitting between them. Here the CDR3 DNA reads TGCGCCAGCAGCTTTGGGCCTCCTATCTACAATGAGCAGTTCTTC. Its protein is CASSFGPPIYNEQFF.

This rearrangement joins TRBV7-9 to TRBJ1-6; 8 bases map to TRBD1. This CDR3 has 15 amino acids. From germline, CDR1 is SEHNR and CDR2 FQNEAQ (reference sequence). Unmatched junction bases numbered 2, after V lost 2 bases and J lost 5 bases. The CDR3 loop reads CASSLRTGNNSPLHF. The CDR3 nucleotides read TGTGCCAGCAGCTTAAGGACAGGGAATAATTCACCCCTCCACTTT.

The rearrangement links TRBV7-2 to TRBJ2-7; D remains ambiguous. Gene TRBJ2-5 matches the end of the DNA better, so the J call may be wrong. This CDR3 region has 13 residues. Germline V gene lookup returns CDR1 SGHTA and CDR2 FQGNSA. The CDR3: CASSEGLEGTQYF. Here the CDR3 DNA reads TGTGCCAGCAGCGAAGGGCTTGAAGGGACCCAGTACTTC.